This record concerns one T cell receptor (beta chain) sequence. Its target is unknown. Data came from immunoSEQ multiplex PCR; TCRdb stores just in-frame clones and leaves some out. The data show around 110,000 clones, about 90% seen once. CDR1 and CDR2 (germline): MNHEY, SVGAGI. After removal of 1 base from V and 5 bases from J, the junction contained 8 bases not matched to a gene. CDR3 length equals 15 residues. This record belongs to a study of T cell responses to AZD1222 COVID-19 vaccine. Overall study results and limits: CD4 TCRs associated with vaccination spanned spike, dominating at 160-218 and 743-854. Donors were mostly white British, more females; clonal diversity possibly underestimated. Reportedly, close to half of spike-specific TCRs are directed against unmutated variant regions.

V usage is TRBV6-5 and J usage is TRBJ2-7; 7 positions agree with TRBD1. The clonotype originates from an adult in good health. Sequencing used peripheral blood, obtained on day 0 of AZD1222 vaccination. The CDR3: CASSYFTGVGNEQYF. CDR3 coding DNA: TGTGCCAGCAGTTACTTCACAGGGGTGGGTAACGAGCAGTACTTC.